This TCR beta chain came from a study of OX40 agonist ivuxolimab in advanced cancers. Findings and caveats of the study: Nonresponders included some who also had low normalized T-cell clonal expansion. CD8+ T cells showed, on average, more clonal expansion than CD4+ cells.

The CDR3 is 13 amino acids. Germline CDR1 SGHRS, CDR2 YFSETQ. Deletions cut 5 bases from V and 5 bases from J, with 12 bases between. Profiling relied on immunoSEQ multiplex PCR, and the TCRdb table lists in-frame clones only, not all of them. The table has 70,000 to 90,000 clones, nearly 90% seen once. As regards this clone: The antigen is not known.

Autoimmune disease history or systemic immunosuppression excluded patients. The TCR was taken from an adult with an advanced solid tumor such as melanoma, head and neck, liver or kidney cancer. V is TRBV5-1 and J is TRBJ2-3; tentatively, D is TRBD1 (5 bases). The sample here was CD4+ or CD8+ T cells sorted from blood, taken in a trial of the OX40 agonist ivuxolimab. The CDR3 sequence: CASSEWGRDTQYF. The DNA for the CDR3 is TGCGCCAGCAGTGAGTGGGGCAGAGATACGCAGTATTTT.